Described below is a single T cell receptor beta chain sequence and its context. Its antigen is still unknown. This specimen comes from a study of response to subunit inactivated influenza vaccine. Overall study findings and caveats: There was a suggestion from the authors that each seasonal influenza vaccination recruits few new T cells.

TCRdb used MiXCR to reprocess the RT-PCR reads, holding one entry per CDR3 protein. Of roughly 570,000 distinct CDR3 sequences in the sample, around 15% are singletons; the top ten hold roughly 11%. The germline gives CDR1 SGHTA, CDR2 FQGNSA. With V trimmed by 5 bases and J by 9 bases, 10 bases remained unmatched. The CDR3 covers 15 residues. The chain recombines TRBV7-2 with TRBJ2-1; 10 bases align to TRBD2. The sequencing here drew on PBMCs from blood, taken approximately 12 days after vaccination. This TCR was recovered from a man aged 45-65 years who received an inactivated influenza vaccine. CDR3: CASSPSSGRVIEQFF. For the CDR3, the DNA is TGTGCCAGCAGCCCATCGAGCGGGAGGGTTATTGAGCAGTTCTTC.